A selection of T cell receptor beta chains follows, all from one sample in a study of cytomegalovirus exposure and HLA in healthy donors. Method: immunoSEQ multiplex PCR; TCRdb's copy keeps in-frame clones and lacks some. The sample includes 100,000 or so clones, around 76% seen only once; the top ten take around 8.2%. Sequences were obtained from PBMCs. The receptors originated from a man aged 35 to 55 in good health and CMV-seropositive. Each CDR3 is given with its conserved first and last residue. A D gene is named only where the DNA matches it firmly. Not all rows give a size; the values are once, few, many and, for expanded clones, a class.

>TRBJ2-1|TRBV7-2|.|.
CASSLANQGRNEQFF
TGTGCCAGCAGCTTAGCGAATCAGGGGCGGAATGAGCAGTTCTTC
>TRBJ2-7|TRBV25-1|.|TRBD1
CASSESGQGVEQYF
TGTGCCAGCAGTGAATCGGGACAGGGTGTCGAGCAGTACTTC
>TRBJ2-5|TRBV6-5|.|.
CASRNRRETQYF
TGTGCCAGCAGGAACCGGAGGGAGACCCAGTACTTC
>TRBJ2-4|TRBV18|.|.
CASSLRGATKNIQYF
TGTGCCAGCTCACTCCGGGGGGCGACCAAAAACATTCAGTACTTC
>TRBJ2-5|TRBV7-2|.|.
CASSLNGQTQETQYF
TGTGCCAGCAGCTTAAATGGACAGACTCAAGAGACCCAGTACTTC
>TRBJ1-4|TRBV2|.|TRBD1
CASMMGTGDEKLFF
TGTGCCAGCATGATGGGGACAGGGGATGAAAAACTGTTTTTT
>TRBJ2-7|TRBV5-4|.|TRBD2
CASSFGPGTSGKGYEQYF
TGTGCCAGCAGCTTTGGACCTGGGACTAGCGGGAAAGGGTACGAGCAGTACTTC
>TRBJ2-3|TRBV5-6|few|TRBD2
CASSLDQRGETQYF
TGTGCCAGCAGCTTGGATCAGCGGGGGGAAACGCAGTATTTT
>TRBJ2-5|TRBV7-2|.|TRBD1
CASSLGQATMKTQYF
TGTGCCAGCAGCTTGGGACAGGCGACGATGAAGACCCAGTACTTC
>TRBJ1-5|TRBV9|.|.
CASSLQGSRNQPQHF
TGTGCCAGCAGCTTACAGGGCTCACGGAATCAGCCCCAGCATTTT
>TRBJ2-3|TRBV7-9|.|TRBD2
CASSLKAGVTDTQYF
TGTGCCAGCAGCTTAAAAGCGGGGGTCACAGATACGCAGTATTTT
>TRBJ1-3|TRBV18|.|.
CASDKGIGGNTIYF
TGTGCCAGCGACAAAGGCATCGGTGGAAACACCATATATTTT
>TRBJ2-1|TRBV7-8|.|TRBD2
CASSPRRVAGGSYNEQFF
TGTGCCAGCAGCCCCCGGAGGGTGGCGGGAGGCTCCTACAATGAGCAGTTCTTC
>TRBJ2-5|TRBV11-1|few|.
CASSFGSSGETQYF
TGTGCCAGCAGCTTCGGTAGCTCTGGGGAGACCCAGTACTTC
>TRBJ1-1|TRBV11-2|.|.
CASSLGTGLNTEAFF
TGTGCCAGCAGCTTAGGTACAGGGTTGAACACTGAAGCTTTCTTT
>TRBJ2-7|TRBV7-2|.|TRBD2
CASSRTAGGLHEQYF
TGTGCCAGCAGCCGGACAGCGGGGGGGCTTCACGAGCAGTACTTC
>TRBJ2-7|TRBV4-1|.|.
CASSQVAADEQYF
TGCGCCAGCAGCCAGGTAGCGGCCGACGAGCAGTACTTC
>TRBJ2-5|TRBV4-3|.|.
CASSRFGGRGETQYF
TGCGCCAGCAGCCGTTTTGGAGGGCGCGGGGAGACCCAGTACTTC
>TRBJ1-3|TRBV2|.|TRBD1
CASSGATGVGNTIYF
TGTGCCAGCAGTGGAGCGACAGGGGTAGGAAACACCATATATTTT
>TRBJ1-2|TRBV6-5|.|.
CASSSTGVRVGYTF
TGTGCCAGCAGTTCGACAGGTGTACGGGTCGGCTACACCTTC
>TRBJ2-3|TRBV7-9|few|TRBD2
CASSVMPGLAVRDTQYF
TGTGCCAGCAGCGTCATGCCGGGACTAGCGGTTCGGGATACGCAGTATTTT
>TRBJ2-4|TRBV5-1|once|TRBD1
CASVGDRDPKNIQYF
TGCGCCAGTGTGGGAGACAGGGACCCAAAAAACATTCAGTACTTC
>TRBJ2-5|TRBV7-9|.|.
CASSLGGPRAETQYF
TGTGCCAGCAGCTTAGGAGGGCCTAGGGCCGAGACCCAGTACTTC
>TRBJ2-7|TRBV28|.|.
CASSLFSGYPYEQYF
TGTGCCAGCAGTTTATTCTCGGGGTATCCCTACGAGCAGTACTTC
>TRBJ2-7|TRBV7-2|.|TRBD1
CASSWTGGSEQYF
TGTGCCAGCAGTTGGACAGGGGGGAGCGAGCAGTACTTC
>TRBJ1-4|TRBV6-5|.|TRBD1
CASSYSTGVDEKLFF
TGTGCCAGCAGTTACTCGACAGGGGTAGATGAAAAACTGTTTTTT
>TRBJ1-1|TRBV11-3|.|TRBD1
CASSSRTGTNTEAFF
TGTGCCAGCAGCTCGCGGACAGGGACGAACACTGAAGCTTTCTTT
>TRBJ2-2|TRBV9|.|.
CASSAHAGDTGELFF
TGTGCCAGCAGCGCCCATGCAGGGGACACCGGGGAGCTGTTTTTT
>TRBJ1-5|TRBV18|once|.
CASSPTVNSNQPQHF
TGTGCCAGCTCCCCGACAGTAAATAGCAATCAGCCCCAGCATTTT
>TRBJ1-3|TRBV27|few|.
CASSRTYRAGNTIYF
TGTGCCAGCAGCCGAACGTACAGGGCTGGAAACACCATATATTTT
>TRBJ2-1|TRBV5-1|.|.
CASSGQHPAYNEQFF
TGCGCCAGCAGCGGACAGCATCCGGCCTACAATGAGCAGTTCTTC
>TRBJ2-2|TRBV10-2|.|TRBD1
CASSGGPTGVVTGELFF
TGCGCCAGCAGTGGGGGACCTACAGGGGTAGTCACCGGGGAGCTGTTTTTT
>TRBJ1-2|TRBV7-8|few|TRBD1
CASNRMGAQGLYGYTF
TGTGCCAGCAACCGAATGGGAGCACAGGGGCTCTATGGCTACACCTTC
>TRBJ2-7|TRBV11-3|once|TRBD2
CASSIRLAGTYEQYF
TGTGCCAGCAGCATAAGACTAGCGGGGACCTACGAGCAGTACTTC
>TRBJ1-4|TRBV7-2|.|TRBD1
CASSLTGGAGEKLFF
TGTGCCAGCAGCCTTACAGGGGGCGCTGGTGAAAAACTGTTTTTT
>TRBJ1-4|TRBV9|.|.
CASSTRPQGGDEKLFF
TGTGCCAGCAGCACACGACCACAGGGTGGGGATGAAAAACTGTTTTTT
>TRBJ1-2|TRBV7-2|.|TRBD1
CASSSIRGGGQGSGYTF
TGTGCCAGCAGCTCTATTAGGGGCGGGGGACAGGGAAGCGGCTACACCTTC
>TRBJ1-1|TRBV7-9|.|.
CASSPKQETEAFF
TGTGCCAGCTCCCCTAAACAGGAGACTGAAGCTTTCTTT
>TRBJ1-6|TRBV4-2|.|TRBD1
CASSQENRGTPLHF
TGTGCCAGCAGCCAAGAGAACAGGGGGACACCCCTCCACTTT
>TRBJ2-5|TRBV27|few|TRBD2
CASSHPTSGVQETQYF
TGTGCCAGCAGCCACCCCACTAGCGGGGTACAAGAGACCCAGTACTTC
>TRBJ1-4|TRBV6-5|once|TRBD1
CASSSRDRANEKLFF
TGTGCCAGCAGTTCCCGGGACAGGGCTAATGAAAAACTGTTTTTT
>TRBJ1-6|TRBV5-4|few|.
CASSRDSYSPLHF
TGTGCCAGCAGCCGGGACTCTTATTCACCCCTCCACTTT
>TRBJ2-3|TRBV6-4|.|.
CASSDRETDTQYF
TGTGCCAGCAGTGACAGGGAGACAGATACGCAGTATTTT
>TRBJ1-5|TRBV4-3|.|.
CASSQDMTGANQPQHF
TGCGCCAGCAGCCAAGATATGACAGGCGCGAATCAGCCCCAGCATTTT
>TRBJ2-1|TRBV14|.|TRBD2
CASSQEWRGINEQFF
TGTGCCAGCAGCCAGGAATGGCGGGGGATCAATGAGCAGTTCTTC
>TRBJ1-2|TRBV19|.|.
CASSLDIIYGYTF
TGTGCCAGTAGCTTGGACATCATCTATGGCTACACCTTC